A single sample is the source of the 29 T cell receptor beta chains below, sequenced in a study of cytomegalovirus exposure and HLA in healthy donors. In the PCR, 60 Vbeta and 13 Jbeta primers were used. Measured with immunoSEQ multiplex PCR; TCRdb has only the in-frame clones, and not every one. The data show about 150,000 clones, roughly three quarters seen once. Sequencing input: PBMCs. The receptors stem from a human donor in good health.

This clone has just one count. The V and J genes are TRBV5-8 and TRBJ1-5, with D uncertain. Germline CDR1 is SGHTS and CDR2 is YDEGEE. Trimming pared 4 bases from V and 4 bases from J, leaving 12 bases between. The CDR3 sequence is 14 residues long. CDR3 DNA sequence: TGTGCCAGCAGCCCCGGGTCGCGAAATCAGCCCCAGCATTTT. Translation: CASSPGSRNQPQHF.

This clone turned up a few times. This rearrangement joins TRBV6-5 to TRBJ2-2, with 10 bases fitting TRBD2. Germline CDR1 and CDR2: MNHEY and SVGAGI. The CDR3 sequence is 14 residues long. V gave up 5 bases and J gave up 3 bases; unmatched junction bases: 0. The CDR3 here is CASSLAGDTGELFF. As DNA, the CDR3 is TGTGCCAGCAGTCTAGCGGGAGACACCGGGGAGCTGTTTTTT.

This clone was picked up a small number of times. The chain has TRBV19 and TRBJ2-6; no reliable D call. This CDR3 region has 14 residues. Between the trimmed V and J ends, which lost 11 bases and 4 bases, there was a span of 15 bases. From germline, CDR1 is LNHDA and CDR2 SQIVND (reference sequence). In DNA form, the CDR3 reads TGTGCCGCAGCGCTATCTAGGGGGGCCAACGTCCTGACTTTC. It codes for CAAALSRGANVLTF.

The chain combines TRBV7-2 with TRBJ2-3; 9 bases match TRBD2. The CDR3 spans 15 residues. V was pared by 2 bases and J by 8 bases, with 8 bases of the junction left unmatched. Per the germline V gene, CDR1 is SGHTA and CDR2 is FQGNSA. CDR3 amino acids: CASSLWRGGEGTQYF. Here the CDR3 DNA reads TGTGCCAGCAGCTTATGGCGGGGGGGCGAGGGTACGCAGTATTTT. Full variable domain (outside the CDR3, taken from reference TRBV7-2 and TRBJ2-3): GAGVSQSPSNKVTEKGKDVELRCDPISGHTALYWYRQSLGQGLEFLIYFQGNSAPDKSGLPSDRFSAERTGGSVSTLTIQRTQQEDSAVYLCASSLWRGGEGTQYFGPGTRLTVL.

The chain couples TRBV27 to TRBJ2-1; TRBD2 matches 8 bases. The CDR3 sequence is 15 residues long. Germline values: CDR1 MNHEY, CDR2 SMNVEV (reference sequence). V shed 3 bases and J 0 bases; nucleotides not matched to a gene: 1. DNA for the CDR3: TGTGCCAGCAGTTTCAGCGGGAGCTCCTACAATGAGCAGTTCTTC. Its protein product is CASSFSGSSYNEQFF.

This clone was recorded a few times. The rearrangement joins TRBV6-5 to TRBJ1-1; D ambiguous. The CDR3 has 12 amino acids. V lost 4 bases and J 7 bases, leaving 10 bases between the germline ends. Germline CDR1 MNHEY, CDR2 SVGAGI. The chain's CDR3 is CASSLNRDEAFF. The CDR3 DNA is TGTGCCAGCAGTTTAAACCGGGATGAAGCTTTCTTT.

The chain uses TRBV19 and TRBJ1-1; TRBD1 agrees at 8 bases. V lost 0 bases, J lost 1 base, and 7 bases stayed unmatched. The CDR3 runs to 17 residues. Germline loops: CDR1 LNHDA, CDR2 SQIVND (reference sequence). CDR3 coding DNA: TGTGCCAGTAGTATAGATCGAGTAACAGGGGGGAACACTGAAGCTTTCTTT. It is translated as CASSIDRVTGGNTEAFF.

V is TRBV5-5 and J is TRBJ1-1, with 7 nucleotides matching TRBD1. The junction had 4 bases not matched to a gene; V was cut back by 4 bases and J by 7 bases. The germline gives CDR1 SGHKS, CDR2 YYEKEE (reference sequence). The CDR3 covers 12 residues. CDR3 sequence reads: CASSPRQGEAFF. The CDR3 DNA reads TGTGCCAGCAGCCCGAGACAGGGTGAAGCTTTCTTT.

The CDR3 sequence is CASSSAGSTEAFF. The CDR3 nucleotides read TGTGCCAGCAGTTCCGCAGGTAGCACTGAAGCTTTCTTT. V and J are TRBV5-4 and TRBJ1-1, with unresolved D. The CDR3 is 13 residues long. Germline V lookup: CDR1 SGHNT, CDR2 YYREEE (reference sequence). Trimming took off 5 bases at V and 4 bases at J, with 12 bases between the two ends.

This chain connects TRBV6-1 to TRBJ1-1; no clear D. The CDR3 totals 13 residues. In germline, CDR1 is MNHNS, CDR2 SASEGT. Trimming left V 4 bases short and J 0 bases short, with 6 bases between. This chain's CDR3 is CASSGHMNTEAFF. CDR3 DNA sequence: TGTGCCAGCAGTGGCCACATGAACACTGAAGCTTTCTTT.

The chain carries TRBV7-2 and TRBJ1-1, with a possible D match to TRBD1 (5 bases). CDR3 length equals 15 residues. With 1 base removed from V and 5 bases from J, the gap between germline ends came to 14 bases. From germline, CDR1 is SGHTA and CDR2 FQGNSA. The CDR3 DNA follows: TGTGCCAGCAGCTTAGAAATGGGCAGGGTTACTGAAGCTTTCTTT. Translation gives CASSLEMGRVTEAFF. Filled out from reference TRBV7-2 and TRBJ1-1, the complete variable domain reads GAGVSQSPSNKVTEKGKDVELRCDPISGHTALYWYRQSLGQGLEFLIYFQGNSAPDKSGLPSDRFSAERTGGSVSTLTIQRTQQEDSAVYLCASSLEMGRVTEAFFGQGTRLTVV.

The gene calls are TRBV9 and TRBJ2-3, with D perhaps matching TRBD2 (6 bases). CDR1 is SGDLS and CDR2 is YYNGEE in the germline V gene. The CDR3 runs 16 residues. The V and J ends lost 3 bases and 3 bases respectively, with 17 bases between them. The CDR3 sequence is CASSASLFLATDTQYF. The CDR3 region has the DNA TGTGCCAGCAGCGCCTCCTTGTTTCTAGCGACAGATACGCAGTATTTT.

Comment on this clone: Other nucleotide sequences from this sample produce the same CDR3. The chain is built from TRBV7-9 and TRBJ1-2; the match to TRBD1 covers 10 bases. The trim removed 3 bases at V and 5 bases at J, leaving 0 bases unmatched. The germline gives CDR1 SEHNR, CDR2 FQNEAQ (reference sequence). The CDR3 totals 13 residues. This CDR3 reads CASSLGQGYGYTF. The CDR3 coding sequence is TGTGCCAGCAGCTTGGGACAGGGGTATGGCTACACCTTC.

V and J are TRBV14 and TRBJ2-2; 8 bases map to TRBD1. The germline V gene encodes CDR1 SGHDN and CDR2 FVKESK. CDR3 length: 18 amino acids. The trim removed 3 bases at V and 1 base at J, leaving 10 bases unmatched. CDR3 region: CASSHPVTGGVNTGELFF. The CDR3 coding sequence is TGTGCCAGCAGCCACCCTGTAACAGGGGGAGTGAACACCGGGGAGCTGTTTTTT.

The chain links TRBV29-1 to TRBJ2-5, with D tentatively TRBD1 (6 bases). V shed 8 bases and J shed 10 bases, with 23 bases lying between them. This CDR3 has 13 amino acids. Germline-derived CDR1 and CDR2 are SQVTM and ANQGSEA. The CDR3 sequence is CSLTTQGIVDQYF. The CDR3 region has the DNA TGCAGCTTAACTACTCAGGGGATTGTTGACCAGTACTTC.

A note on this clone: The junction shows a germline mismatch at one end, possibly a read error. This chain joins TRBV7-9 and TRBJ1-6; D perhaps matches TRBD1 (6 bases). This CDR3 is built from 16 residues. Germline V gives CDR1 SEHNR, CDR2 FQNEAQ (reference sequence). CDR3 in amino acids: CSSRIGTDSYNSPLHF. In nucleotides, the CDR3 is TGTTCCAGCAGAATAGGGACGGACAGCTATAATTCACCCCTCCACTTT.

The CDR3 loop is CASSFKSQETQYF. In DNA form, the CDR3 reads TGTGCCAGCAGCTTTAAGAGCCAAGAGACCCAGTACTTC. This sequence joins TRBV7-9 and TRBJ2-5; D is unclear. V was trimmed by 3 bases and J by 1 base, leaving 6 bases between them. CDR1 is SEHNR and CDR2 is FQNEAQ in the germline V gene (reference sequence). The CDR3 is 13 amino acids.

V is TRBV13 and J is TRBJ2-7, with a tentative D call TRBD2 (5 bases). From germline, CDR1 is PRHDT and CDR2 FYEKMQ (reference sequence). Trimming shortened V by 5 bases and J by 1 base, and 12 bases separated the two germline ends. The CDR3 is 14 residues long. The CDR3 region has the DNA TGTGCCAGCAGCCCTGGACTGAGGTCCTACGAGCAGTACTTC. Protein product: CASSPGLRSYEQYF.

Remarks on this clone: It is unclear where the CDR3 begins or ends on the DNA, so no DNA is shown, and the CDR3 is as TCRdb lists it. This chain connects TRBV6-5 to TRBJ2-1; TRBD2 is the table's D call, not checked against the DNA. The CDR3 is 11 residues long, ends included. Germline values: CDR1 MNHEY, CDR2 SVGAGI. The CDR3 sequence: CASWAEGSRFF.

Only a few counts were recorded for this clone. The chain employs TRBV5-1 and TRBJ1-4; 8 positions agree with TRBD1. The CDR3 loop spans 16 amino acids. The junction had 9 bases not matched to a gene; V was cut back by 4 bases and J by 4 bases. The V gene's germline CDR1 is SGHRS and CDR2 YFSETQ. CDR3 sequence (DNA): TGCGCCAGCAGCCTCGACAGGGGAGCCGATAATGAAAAACTGTTTTTT. Translated: CASSLDRGADNEKLFF.

The chain carries TRBV19 and TRBJ2-7; 7 nucleotides line up with TRBD2. Germline loops: CDR1 LNHDA, CDR2 SQIVND (reference sequence). The CDR3 is 16 amino acids. J lost 2 bases, V lost 3 bases, and 10 bases had no gene match. The CDR3 coding sequence is TGTGCCAGTAGTATTTACCCTACGACTAGCACCTACGAGCAGTACTTC. Amino acids: CASSIYPTTSTYEQYF.

The chain employs TRBV6-5 and TRBJ1-5; 7 bases align to TRBD1. J was trimmed by 6 bases and V by 2 bases; bases with no gene match: 7. The CDR3 is made up of 15 amino acids. Germline CDR1 reads MNHEY; CDR2 reads SVGAGI. CDR3 sequence reads: CASSYGGRGTQPQHF. For the CDR3, the DNA is TGTGCCAGCAGTTACGGAGGCAGGGGGACTCAGCCCCAGCATTTT.

The chain links TRBV7-6 to TRBJ1-4, with a possible D match to TRBD1 (5 bases). V was clipped by 0 bases and J by 8 bases, with 13 bases between them. In germline, CDR1 is SGHVS, CDR2 FNYEAQ. This CDR3 region has 15 residues. The CDR3 loop is CASSLAGGVSEKLFF. CDR3 bases: TGTGCCAGCAGCTTAGCGGGGGGGGTAAGCGAAAAACTGTTTTTT.

CDR3 protein: CASSQDSGQGYEQYF. In nucleotides, the CDR3 is TGCGCCAGCAGCCAAGATTCGGGACAGGGCTACGAGCAGTACTTC. The chain joins TRBV4-3 to TRBJ2-7, with 9 bases lining up with TRBD1. The CDR3 length is 15 residues. Per germline, CDR1 LGHNA and CDR2 YSLEER. V dropped 0 bases and J dropped 3; count of bases not matched to a gene: 3.

The CDR3 sequence: CASGPGQGLTGELFF. DNA for the CDR3: TGTGCTAGTGGGCCTGGACAGGGCCTAACCGGGGAGCTGTTTTTT. The rearrangement joins TRBV12-5 to TRBJ2-2, with 8 bases identical to TRBD1. Per germline, CDR1 LGHNT and CDR2 FRNRAP. The CDR3 extends over 15 amino acids. The junction had 8 bases not matched to a gene; V was cut back by 6 bases and J by 5 bases.

This clone has just one count. The V and J genes are TRBV4-1 and TRBJ2-1; 7 bases map to TRBD2. Trimming cost V 0 bases and J 12 bases; bases outside gene matches: 11. This CDR3 region has 15 residues. The germline V gene has CDR1 MGHRA and CDR2 YSYEKL. The CDR3 here is CASSQEGWEGYGQFF. CDR3 DNA sequence: TGCGCCAGCAGCCAAGAGGGGTGGGAGGGATATGGGCAGTTCTTC.

The J gene is TRBJ2-5, the V gene TRBV28; TRBD2 is a possible D gene (6 bases). The germline gives CDR1 MDHEN, CDR2 SYDVKM. The CDR3 is 18 amino acids. The germline V and J ends were trimmed by 2 bases and 4 bases, with 23 bases remaining between them. As DNA, the CDR3 is TGTGCCAGCAGTTTAACGCGCCGGGCGGGACCCCAGGGAGAGACCCAGTACTTC. Its translation: CASSLTRRAGPQGETQYF.

The chain is built from TRBV10-1 and TRBJ2-7; 7 bases line up with TRBD2. This CDR3 spans 12 amino acids. Germline values: CDR1 WNHNN, CDR2 SYGVQD (reference sequence). Trimming removed 5 bases from V and 5 bases from J; junction bases left unmatched: 3. The CDR3 loop reads CASSSGNHEQYF. The CDR3 nucleotides are TGCGCCAGCAGTAGCGGGAACCACGAGCAGTACTTC.

CDR3 residues: CASSQDIGGRTDTQYF. The CDR3 DNA is TGTGCCAGCAGCCAAGACATCGGCGGGAGAACAGATACGCAGTATTTT. The rearrangement uses TRBV4-2 and TRBJ2-3, with 7 positions matching TRBD2. The CDR3 covers 16 residues. In germline, CDR1 is LGHNA, CDR2 YNFKEQ. After removal of 0 bases from V and 3 bases from J, the junction contained 6 bases not matched to a gene.